These 8 T cell receptor beta chains were sequenced from one sample in a study of vaccination and CD4 T cells after COVID-19 (dated by TCRdb to between 2020 and 2023). Their antigen targets remain unknown. What the treatment or condition label conveys for this sample: approximately nine-day PBMC culture with coronavirus spike peptide pools or control peptides (ViraFEST assay). Receptors were amplified or captured by PCR. TCRdb lists the instrument as Illumina iSeq 100. DNA from cultured CD4+ T cells was subjected to TCR sequencing with the Oncomine TCR Beta short-read assay at the Johns Hopkins FTIC core. TCRdb passed the public sequencing reads through fastp at Q25 and MiXCR, retaining productive beta sequences. Rows matching on CDR3 protein sequence are summarized as one entry with the most common DNA and genes. Here the sample has 13,000 to 15,000 distinct CDR3 sequences; 25% to 35% occur a single time. The ten most abundant clones make up more than 7.5% of the sample.

Material: CD4+ T cells from blood, cultured in vitro. These receptors were taken from a human donor who had recovered from COVID-19.

The chain couples TRBV30 to TRBJ1-2, with TRBD1 identical over 9 bases. J lost 2 bases, V lost 0 bases, and 4 bases had no gene match. Germline assignment: CDR1 GTSNPN and CDR2 SVGIG (reference sequence). The CDR3 runs to 15 residues. The CDR3 DNA reads TGTGCCTGGAGTGTGACGGGACAGGGAAACTATGGCTACACCTTC. Its protein product is CAWSVTGQGNYGYTF. The full variable domain, its missing parts supplied by reference TRBV30 and TRBJ1-2, is SQTIHQWPATLVQPVGSPLSLECTVEGTSNPNLYWYRQAAGRGLQLLFYSVGIGQISSEVPQNLSASRPQDRQFILSSKKLLLSDSGFYLCAWSVTGQGNYGYTFGSGTRLTVV.

The V call is TRBV18, the J call TRBJ1-2; D is ambiguous. This CDR3 has 14 residues. Trimming took off 3 bases at V and 8 bases at J, with 16 bases between the two ends. Germline V lookup: CDR1 KGHSH, CDR2 LQKENI. The CDR3 reads CASSPENPVRGYTF. The CDR3 DNA reads as TGTGCCAGCTCACCTGAGAATCCAGTCCGAGGCTACACCTTC.

This clonotype has only a few counts. The rearrangement joins TRBV7-9 to TRBJ2-1, with 8 positions matching TRBD2. Losses at the gene ends were 7 bases for V and 6 bases for J; bases not matched to a gene: 14. This CDR3 region has 16 residues. Germline assignment: CDR1 SEHNR and CDR2 FQNEAQ (reference sequence). CDR3: CASIRARGGEGNEQFF. CDR3 sequence (DNA): TGTGCCAGCATCAGAGCACGGGGGGGCGAGGGCAATGAGCAGTTCTTC.

The V and J genes are TRBV5-6 and TRBJ1-2, with D tentatively TRBD1 (5 bases). The V and J ends lost 0 bases and 6 bases respectively, with 6 bases between them. The CDR3 consists of 12 residues. Looked up from germline, CDR1 is SGHDT and CDR2 is YYEEEE. CDR3 residues: CASSLVGDGYTF. CDR3 in DNA: TGTGCCAGCAGCTTGGTGGGGGATGGCTACACCTTC.

The chain joins TRBV23-1 to TRBJ2-7; the D gene is possibly TRBD2 (5 bases). TRBV23-1 is reported as an ORF; its role is uncertain. The CDR3 is made up of 12 amino acids. Deletions cut 4 bases from V and 7 bases from J, with 11 bases between. CDR3 DNA: TGCGCCAGCAGTCTAGACTGGAGGGAGCAGTACTTC. Translating gives CASSLDWREQYF.

The rearrangement joins TRBV4-1 to TRBJ2-1, with a weak D call TRBD1 (5 bases). With the DNA end fitting TRBJ2-7 better, the J assignment may be wrong. There are 16 residues in the CDR3. Germline CDR1 is MGHRA and CDR2 is YSYEKL. The CDR3 loop reads CASSQGWAPRGHEQYF. CDR3 coding DNA: TGCGCCAGCAGCCAAGGGTGGGCCCCAAGGGGCCACGAGCAGTACTTC.

The V and J genes are TRBV2 and TRBJ2-6, with D hard to call. The CDR3 contains 15 residues. The V end was cut by 7 bases, the J end by 1 base, with 11 bases between. Looked up from germline, CDR1 is SNHLY and CDR2 is FYNNEI. CDR3 loop: CASNSRMSGANVLTF. For the CDR3, the DNA is TGTGCCAGCAACAGCAGGATGTCTGGGGCCAACGTCCTGACTTTC.

This clonotype appeared a few times. CDR3 amino acids: CASSLPRTGGHTIYF. Here the CDR3 DNA reads TGTGCCAGTAGTCTCCCCCGGACAGGGGGTCACACCATATATTTT. The chain combines TRBV19 with TRBJ1-3; the match to TRBD1 covers 10 bases. Germline assignment: CDR1 LNHDA and CDR2 SQIVND (reference sequence). CDR3 length equals 15 residues. Trimming at V came to 5 bases and at J to 8 bases, leaving 9 bases not matched to a gene.